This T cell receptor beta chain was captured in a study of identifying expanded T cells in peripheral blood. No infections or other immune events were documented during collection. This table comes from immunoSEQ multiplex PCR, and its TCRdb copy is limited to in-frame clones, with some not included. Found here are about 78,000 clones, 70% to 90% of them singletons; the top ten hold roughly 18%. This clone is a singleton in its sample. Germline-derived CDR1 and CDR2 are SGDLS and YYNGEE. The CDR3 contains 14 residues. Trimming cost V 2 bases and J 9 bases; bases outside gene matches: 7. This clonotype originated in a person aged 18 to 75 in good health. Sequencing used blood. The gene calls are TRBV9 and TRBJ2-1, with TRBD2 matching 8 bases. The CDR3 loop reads CASSVVSGITEQFF. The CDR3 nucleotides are TGTGCCAGCAGCGTGGTTAGCGGGATAACTGAGCAGTTCTTC.